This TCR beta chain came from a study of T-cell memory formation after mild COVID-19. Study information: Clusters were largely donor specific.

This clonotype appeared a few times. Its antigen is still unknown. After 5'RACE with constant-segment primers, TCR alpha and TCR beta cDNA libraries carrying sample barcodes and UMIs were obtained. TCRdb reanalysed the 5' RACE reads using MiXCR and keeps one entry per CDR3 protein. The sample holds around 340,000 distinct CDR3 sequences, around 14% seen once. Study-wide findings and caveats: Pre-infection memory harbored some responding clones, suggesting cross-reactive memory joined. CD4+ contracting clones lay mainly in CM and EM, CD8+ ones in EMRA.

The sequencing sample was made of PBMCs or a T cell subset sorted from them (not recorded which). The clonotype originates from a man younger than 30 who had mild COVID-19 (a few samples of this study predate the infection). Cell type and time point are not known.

CDR3 sequence reads: CASSSGISSTDTQYF. The DNA of the CDR3 is TGTGCCAGCAGCTCAGGTATCTCTAGCACAGATACGCAGTATTTT. This sequence joins TRBV13 and TRBJ2-3; D not resolved. Germline V CDR1 and CDR2: PRHDT, FYEKMQ (reference sequence). Trimming cost V 4 bases and J 0 bases, with 11 bases left between them. The CDR3 consists of 15 residues.